These T cell receptor beta chains were read from a single sample in a study of CD8 T cells in ankylosing spondylitis. TCRdb recomputed calls from the 5' RACE reads with MiXCR, one row per CDR3 protein. The data show more than 400,000 distinct CDR3 sequences, with about 5% seen just once and approximately 3.5% held by the top ten. Sequencing was carried out using blood, either unsorted or a sorted T cell fraction (not recorded which). These receptors were taken from a male donor with ankylosing spondylitis. Each CDR3 is given without its conserved first and last residue. Each record gives: CDR3 length, V gene, D gene, CDR3 protein. D genes are given only for firm matches.

cdr3_length: 17; v_call: TRBV11-2; d_call: TRBD2; cdr3_aa: ASSFTPGLAGATYNEQF
cdr3_length: 13; v_call: TRBV20-1; d_call: -; cdr3_aa: SAGGGGRGFGTQY
cdr3_length: 12; v_call: TRBV6-1; d_call: -; cdr3_aa: ASRTADMNTEAF
cdr3_length: 12; v_call: TRBV5-1; d_call: -; cdr3_aa: ASTQGFFGKTQY
cdr3_length: 15; v_call: TRBV18; d_call: TRBD1; cdr3_aa: ASSPGTGVLAKNIQY
cdr3_length: 12; v_call: TRBV10-3; d_call: TRBD2; cdr3_aa: ATGMAGVPYEQY
cdr3_length: 10; v_call: TRBV5-1; d_call: -; cdr3_aa: ASSWEGPEAF
cdr3_length: 14; v_call: TRBV6-5; d_call: TRBD2; cdr3_aa: ASSYTSGGITDTQY
cdr3_length: 12; v_call: TRBV20-1; d_call: TRBD2; cdr3_aa: SASLAGGPGEQF
cdr3_length: 13; v_call: TRBV28; d_call: -; cdr3_aa: ASSLGPGSEGEAF
cdr3_length: 11; v_call: TRBV7-9; d_call: -; cdr3_aa: ASSWDVAYEQY
cdr3_length: 12; v_call: TRBV20-1; d_call: -; cdr3_aa: SARVSVASYEQY
cdr3_length: 12; v_call: TRBV2; d_call: -; cdr3_aa: ASSGGSRRGEQY
cdr3_length: 13; v_call: TRBV4-1; d_call: -; cdr3_aa: ASSQDPGALEKLF
cdr3_length: 16; v_call: TRBV6-2/TRBV6-3; d_call: -; cdr3_aa: ASSYPNLRGSNTGELF
cdr3_length: 14; v_call: TRBV4-3; d_call: TRBD2; cdr3_aa: ASSQEAGGYTDTQY
cdr3_length: 11; v_call: TRBV6-1; d_call: -; cdr3_aa: ASLAPGANVLT
cdr3_length: 15; v_call: TRBV7-2; d_call: TRBD1; cdr3_aa: ASSSRTGEMGNQPQH
cdr3_length: 11; v_call: TRBV2; d_call: -; cdr3_aa: ATGQFPSYEQY
cdr3_length: 11; v_call: TRBV10-3; d_call: -; cdr3_aa: AIREGGSETQY
cdr3_length: 14; v_call: TRBV11-1; d_call: -; cdr3_aa: ASSLLGSSFTGELF
cdr3_length: 10; v_call: TRBV20-1; d_call: -; cdr3_aa: SARASLKEQY
cdr3_length: 11; v_call: TRBV20-1; d_call: -; cdr3_aa: SATKPSAGELF
cdr3_length: 10; v_call: TRBV10-3; d_call: -; cdr3_aa: AISGGTGELF
cdr3_length: 11; v_call: TRBV11-3; d_call: -; cdr3_aa: ASSYNQGGEQF
cdr3_length: 13; v_call: TRBV6-5; d_call: -; cdr3_aa: ASSYAGQGGSPLH
cdr3_length: 14; v_call: TRBV4-3; d_call: -; cdr3_aa: ASSQGLTSRNSPLH
cdr3_length: 17; v_call: TRBV9; d_call: TRBD2; cdr3_aa: ASSLASLAGVLNTGELF
cdr3_length: 11; v_call: TRBV12-3/TRBV12-4; d_call: TRBD1; cdr3_aa: ASSRTGGYEQY
cdr3_length: 14; v_call: TRBV7-2; d_call: -; cdr3_aa: ASSLTGGTYNSPLH
cdr3_length: 12; v_call: TRBV10-3; d_call: TRBD2; cdr3_aa: AIRPSGHSYEQY
cdr3_length: 12; v_call: TRBV7-9; d_call: TRBD1; cdr3_aa: ASSLTGGAYGYT
cdr3_length: 11; v_call: TRBV5-6; d_call: -; cdr3_aa: ASSLDSHDEAF
cdr3_length: 14; v_call: TRBV5-1; d_call: -; cdr3_aa: ASSTGSGSSTDTQY
cdr3_length: 13; v_call: TRBV25-1; d_call: -; cdr3_aa: ASSEGRGWNTEAF
cdr3_length: 12; v_call: TRBV7-2; d_call: -; cdr3_aa: ASRRTMSSGEQY
cdr3_length: 13; v_call: TRBV6-2/TRBV6-3; d_call: -; cdr3_aa: ASSYQQGGAGELF